Following are 6 T cell receptor beta chains from one sample sequenced in a study of blood T cell repertoires in COVID-19. Assay: immunoSEQ multiplex PCR; the TCRdb copy retains only in-frame clones and omits some. The sample holds some 99,000 clones, roughly 82% seen once. The material sequenced was peripheral blood. The source of these receptors is an elderly woman with active or convalescent COVID-19.

The rearrangement links TRBV19 to TRBJ1-2; D uncertain. The CDR3 runs 13 residues. Deletions cut 6 bases from V and 7 bases from J, with 15 bases between. The germline V gene has CDR1 LNHDA and CDR2 SQIVND (reference sequence). This chain's CDR3 is CASRNERGIGYTF. CDR3 nucleotide sequence: TGTGCCAGTAGGAATGAGCGGGGTATTGGCTACACCTTC.

CDR3 in amino acids: CASSVDGKSGNTIYF. CDR3 nucleotides: TGTGCCAGCAGCGTAGACGGGAAATCTGGAAACACCATATATTTT. The chain is built from TRBV9 and TRBJ1-3, with D unclear. Germline V gives CDR1 SGDLS, CDR2 YYNGEE. This CDR3 is 15 amino acids long. The V and J ends lost 0 bases and 1 base respectively, with 8 bases between them. Using reference TRBV9 and TRBJ1-3 for the parts outside the CDR3, the full variable domain is DSGVTQTPKHLITATGQRVTLRCSPRSGDLSVYWYQQSLDQGLQFLIQYYNGEERAKGNILERFSAQQFPDLHSELNLSSLELGDSALYFCASSVDGKSGNTIYFGEGSWLTVV.

The chain employs TRBV18 and TRBJ2-7, with 9 bases that match TRBD1. J was trimmed by 7 bases and V by 3 bases; bases with no gene match: 1. CDR1 is KGHSH, CDR2 LQKENI, per germline. The CDR3 is made up of 12 amino acids. CDR3: CASSPTGGEQYF. DNA for the CDR3: TGTGCCAGCTCACCGACAGGGGGGGAGCAGTACTTC.

The chain links TRBV28 to TRBJ1-6; D possibly corresponds to TRBD1 (5 bases). The CDR3 extends over 15 amino acids. Germline CDR1 and CDR2: MDHEN and SYDVKM. Trimming took 6 bases from V and 3 from J, leaving 12 bases between them. This chain's CDR3 is CASSRDSRYNSPLHF. The CDR3 DNA sequence: TGTGCCAGCAGCCGGGACTCTCGCTATAATTCACCCCTCCACTTT.

The rearrangement uses TRBV11-3 and TRBJ2-3; perhaps TRBD1 as D (6 bases). Germline V CDR1 and CDR2: SGHNT, YENEEA. The length of the CDR3 is 16 residues. The germline V and J ends were trimmed by 5 bases and 4 bases, with 19 bases remaining between them. CDR3 protein: CASSPGRGGVADTQYF. For the CDR3, the DNA is TGTGCCAGCAGCCCGGGCCGAGGGGGAGTAGCAGATACGCAGTATTTT.

The chain carries TRBV7-9 and TRBJ2-7, with a tentative D call TRBD1 (5 bases). Germline CDR1 is SEHNR and CDR2 is FQNEAQ (reference sequence). Trimming removed 3 bases from V and 2 bases from J, with 8 bases in between. This CDR3 is 13 amino acids long. CDR3 loop: CASSFAGTYEQYF. The CDR3 DNA reads as TGTGCCAGCAGCTTTGCAGGGACCTACGAGCAGTACTTC. The variable domain in full, completed from reference TRBV7-9 and TRBJ2-7, reads DTGVSQNPRHKITKRGQNVTFRCDPISEHNRLYWYRQTLGQGPEFLTYFQNEAQLEKSRLLSDRFSAERPKGSFSTLEIQRTEQGDSAMYLCASSFAGTYEQYFGPGTRLTVT.